One sample yielded the 25 T cell receptor beta chains listed below, sequenced in a study of T cell responses to AZD1222 COVID-19 vaccine. Libraries were prepared by immunoSEQ multiplex PCR; TCRdb keeps only in-frame clonotypes and omits some of them. This sample has about 120,000 clones, with 85% to 90% found just once. This specimen consisted of peripheral blood, obtained on day 0 of AZD1222 vaccination. These receptors all stem from an adult in good health.

V is TRBV3-1 (or the pseudogene TRBV3-2) and J is TRBJ1-2; 10 nucleotides line up with TRBD1. Unmatched junction bases numbered 9, after V lost 2 bases and J lost 12 bases. The V gene's germline CDR1 is LGHDT and CDR2 YNNKEL (reference sequence). This CDR3 has 14 amino acids. For the CDR3, the DNA is TGTGCCAGCAGCCAAACGGGACAGGGGCCGTCGAACACCTTC. Encoded protein: CASSQTGQGPSNTF.

Details on this clone: With a much larger clone just one base away, this may be a read error. The chain recombines TRBV2 with TRBJ2-3; 8 bases agree with TRBD2. The CDR3 is made up of 15 amino acids. Looked up from germline, CDR1 is SNHLY and CDR2 is FYNNEI. Losses at the gene ends were 2 bases for V and 1 base for J; bases not matched to a gene: 2. The CDR3 bases are TGTGCCAGCAGTGAACTAGCGGGTGGCACAGATACGCAGTATTTT. Translating gives CASSELAGGTDTQYF.

The chain recombines TRBV3-1 (or the pseudogene TRBV3-2) with TRBJ1-2, with 11 bases identical to TRBD1. Germline trimming cut 4 bases from V and 4 bases from J; bases unmatched to any gene: 14. CDR3 length equals 18 residues. Germline CDR1 reads LGHDT; CDR2 reads YNNKEL (reference sequence). The CDR3 nucleotides are TGTGCCAGCAGCCCGGGGCGGGGACAGGGGGAATATAGCTATGGCTACACCTTC. It encodes CASSPGRGQGEYSYGYTF.

The rearrangement uses TRBV4-1 and TRBJ1-2; D call uncertain. The CDR3 is 16 amino acids. The germline V gene has CDR1 MGHRA and CDR2 YSYEKL. V lost 0 bases and J lost 0, with 11 bases in between. The CDR3 loop reads CASSQDNGAANYGYTF. CDR3 nucleotide sequence: TGCGCCAGCAGCCAAGATAACGGAGCAGCTAACTATGGCTACACCTTC.

The rearrangement uses TRBV18 and TRBJ2-7, with unresolved D. Germline V gene lookup returns CDR1 KGHSH and CDR2 LQKENI. Trimming stripped 0 bases from V and 3 bases from J, with 9 bases between. This CDR3 is built from 14 residues. The DNA for the CDR3 is TGTGCCAGCTCACCACCATCCAGGAACTACGAGCAGTACTTC. Translation: CASSPPSRNYEQYF.

The CDR3 sequence: CASSEQGGGTEAFF. CDR3 sequence (DNA): TGTGCCAGCAGTGAACAGGGTGGGGGGACTGAAGCTTTCTTT. The rearrangement links TRBV25-1 to TRBJ1-1; possibly TRBD1 for D (5 bases). CDR1 MGHDK and CDR2 SYGVNS come from the germline V gene. Trimming stripped 2 bases from V and 5 bases from J, with 12 bases between. The CDR3 spans 14 residues.

The J gene is TRBJ1-3, the V gene TRBV7-2, with 8 positions matching TRBD1. J lost 1 base, V lost 1 base, and 9 bases had no gene match. Germline loops: CDR1 SGHTA, CDR2 FQGNSA. The CDR3 runs to 18 residues. The CDR3 protein is CASSLGRAGGFSGNTIYF. CDR3 DNA sequence: TGTGCCAGCAGCTTAGGGAGGGCAGGGGGCTTTTCTGGAAACACCATATATTTT.

The chain combines TRBV2 with TRBJ2-5; D possibly corresponds to TRBD1 (7 bases). Trimming removed 4 bases at V and 2 bases at J, with 20 bases between. Germline V lookup: CDR1 SNHLY, CDR2 FYNNEI. The CDR3 spans 17 residues. The CDR3 reads CASSVTTGVGGQETQYF. The CDR3, as DNA: TGTGCCAGCAGTGTAACTACAGGGGTCGGGGGACAAGAGACCCAGTACTTC.

The rearrangement links TRBV2 to TRBJ1-2; perhaps TRBD1 as D (5 bases). The germline V gene encodes CDR1 SNHLY and CDR2 FYNNEI. Deletions cut 2 bases from V and 2 bases from J, with 12 bases between. This CDR3 has 15 residues. The CDR3: CASSERLRTNYGYTF. The CDR3 DNA reads as TGTGCCAGCAGTGAACGGTTGAGGACAAACTATGGCTACACCTTC.

V is TRBV9 and J is TRBJ2-5, with a weak D call TRBD2 (5 bases). The CDR3 has 15 residues. V gave up 1 base and J gave up 3 bases, with 13 bases separating them. Germline V gene sequence: CDR1 SGDLS, CDR2 YYNGEE. CDR3 loop: CASSVSGFPKETQYF. The CDR3 nucleotides are TGTGCCAGCAGCGTATCGGGATTTCCGAAAGAGACCCAGTACTTC.

The chain combines TRBV4-1 with TRBJ2-7; TRBD1 matches 7 bases. V was clipped by 7 bases and J by 6 bases; unmatched bases: 24. Germline values: CDR1 MGHRA, CDR2 YSYEKL. The CDR3 extends over 18 amino acids. The CDR3, as DNA: TGCGCCAGCACGGCCCAGGTCCAAAGGGGGCGCGTCGGTGGCGAGCAGTACTTC. This translates into CASTAQVQRGRVGGEQYF.

This chain links TRBV4-2 with TRBJ2-5; 10 nucleotides match TRBD2. The CDR3 has 16 residues. CDR1 LGHNA and CDR2 YNFKEQ come from the germline V gene. V dropped 0 bases and J dropped 3; count of bases not matched to a gene: 4. The CDR3 DNA reads as TGTGCCAGCAGCCAAGATCCAGCGGGGGGGGAAGAGACCCAGTACTTC. This translates into CASSQDPAGGEETQYF.

The V and J genes are TRBV9 and TRBJ2-2; a possible D gene is TRBD2 (6 bases). V lost 2 bases, J lost 6 bases, and 14 bases lay in between. Germline-derived CDR1 and CDR2 are SGDLS and YYNGEE. The CDR3 length is 15 residues. The CDR3 DNA follows: TGTGCCAGCAGCGTGGGTGCCCTAGCGTCCGGGGAGCTGTTTTTT. As protein: CASSVGALASGELFF.

The rearrangement joins TRBV6-5 to TRBJ2-7; D gene ambiguous. The length of the CDR3 is 13 residues. Germline V gene sequence: CDR1 MNHEY, CDR2 SVGAGI. Trimming cost V 2 bases and J 6 bases, with 11 bases left between them. CDR3 amino acids: CASSYGVALEQYF. CDR3 nucleotide sequence: TGTGCCAGCAGTTACGGTGTCGCGCTCGAGCAGTACTTC.

This clone appeared a single time. The V call is TRBV27, the J call TRBJ1-2, with D uncertain. Germline CDR1 reads MNHEY; CDR2 reads SMNVEV (reference sequence). Trimming took off 5 bases at V and 6 bases at J, with 13 bases between the two ends. This CDR3 region has 13 residues. As DNA, the CDR3 is TGTGCCAGCAGTCACCCACGGGCACATGGCTACACCTTC. This codes for CASSHPRAHGYTF.

The chain joins TRBV7-2 to TRBJ2-7; TRBD1 might be the D (5 bases). Trimming took off 5 bases at V and 1 base at J, with 9 bases between the two ends. CDR3 length: 13 amino acids. The germline V gene encodes CDR1 SGHTA and CDR2 FQGNSA. CDR3 DNA sequence: TGTGCCAGCAGCGTGGCAGGGTCCTACGAGCAGTACTTC. This codes for CASSVAGSYEQYF.

The chain is built from TRBV28 and TRBJ1-5, with a weak D call TRBD1 (6 bases). CDR1 is MDHEN and CDR2 is SYDVKM in the germline V gene. The V end lost 5 bases, the J end lost 1 base, and 12 bases lay between the germline ends. CDR3 size: 15 residues. CDR3 sequence reads: CASSIAGASNQPQHF. CDR3 sequence (DNA): TGTGCCAGCAGTATCGCAGGGGCAAGCAATCAGCCCCAGCATTTT.

The CDR3, as DNA: TGTGCCAGCAGCCAATCGACAGGGGATAGCGCTGAAGCTTTCTTT. Translated: CASSQSTGDSAEAFF. This rearrangement joins TRBV4-2 to TRBJ1-1; TRBD1 matches 8 bases. This CDR3 is built from 15 residues. Germline loops: CDR1 LGHNA, CDR2 YNFKEQ. V shed 2 bases and J 6 bases; nucleotides not matched to a gene: 8.

The V and J genes are TRBV18 and TRBJ1-4; D not certain. Germline CDR1 is KGHSH and CDR2 is LQKENI. The CDR3 length is 15 residues. Trimming removed 4 bases at V and 5 bases at J, with 14 bases between. Here the CDR3 DNA reads TGTGCCAGCTCACGTGATAGCGGGGAAAATGAAAAACTGTTTTTT. It is translated as CASSRDSGENEKLFF. The variable domain in full, completed from reference TRBV18 and TRBJ1-4, reads NAGVMQNPRHLVRRRGQEARLRCSPMKGHSHVYWYRQLPEEGLKFMVYLQKENIIDESGMPKERFSAEFPKEGPSILRIQQVVRGDSAAYFCASSRDSGENEKLFFGSGTQLSVL.

This clone was observed a handful of times. J is TRBJ1-1 and V is TRBV7-2; possibly TRBD1 for D (6 bases). This CDR3 is built from 14 residues. The ends were cut back, 5 bases at V and 8 bases at J, with 18 bases in the middle. Looked up from germline, CDR1 is SGHTA and CDR2 is FQGNSA. The DNA of the CDR3 is TGTGCCAGCAGCCTTAGACGGGGGGCAGCGGAAGCTTTCTTT. It yields the protein CASSLRRGAAEAFF.

V and J are TRBV6-5 and TRBJ1-1; D call uncertain. The germline gives CDR1 MNHEY, CDR2 SVGAGI. Trimming removed 5 bases from V and 11 bases from J, with 18 bases in between. The CDR3 totals 13 residues. The CDR3 is CASSPLLAASAFF. In DNA form, the CDR3 reads TGTGCCAGCAGTCCCCTGTTAGCGGCAAGTGCTTTCTTT.

The chain links TRBV21-1 to TRBJ1-1. TRBV21-1 is flagged as a pseudogene. The CDR3 totals 15 residues. CDR3: CASSKGRGLKTEAFF. The CDR3 DNA reads TGTGCCAGCAGCAAAGGGAGAGGACTAAAGACTGAAGCTTTCTTT.

The CDR3 DNA sequence: TGTGCTAGTGGTTTGGTAATAGGCGGGGTCCAAGAGACCCAGTACTTC. This encodes CASGLVIGGVQETQYF. This chain links TRBV12-5 with TRBJ2-5; possibly TRBD2 for D (6 bases). The CDR3 extends over 16 amino acids. Trimming removed 0 bases from V and 1 base from J, with 12 bases in between. Germline values: CDR1 LGHNT, CDR2 FRNRAP.

This clone was seen just once. V gene TRBV4-3 combines with J gene TRBJ2-7, with D possibly matching TRBD1 (6 bases). The CDR3 totals 16 residues. CDR1 and CDR2 (germline): LGHNA, YSLEER. With 1 base removed from V and 3 bases from J, the gap between germline ends came to 16 bases. This CDR3 reads CASSQVGGTRSYEQYF. The DNA for the CDR3 is TGCGCCAGCAGCCAAGTGGGTGGGACACGGAGCTACGAGCAGTACTTC.

This sequence joins TRBV5-1 and TRBJ2-2, with D perhaps TRBD2 (6 bases). This CDR3 has 15 amino acids. CDR1 and CDR2 from the germline V gene are SGHRS and YFSETQ. V lost 6 bases and J lost 0, with 12 bases in between. The CDR3 sequence: CASTPRGTNTGELFF. DNA of the CDR3: TGCGCCAGCACCCCACGCGGGACGAACACCGGGGAGCTGTTTTTT. The full variable domain, with the rest looked up from reference TRBV5-1 and TRBJ2-2, is KAGVTQTPRYLIKTRGQQVTLSCSPISGHRSVSWYQQTPGQGLQFLFEYFSETQRNKGNFPGRFSGRQFSNSRSEMNVSTLELGDSALYLCASTPRGTNTGELFFGEGSRLTVL.